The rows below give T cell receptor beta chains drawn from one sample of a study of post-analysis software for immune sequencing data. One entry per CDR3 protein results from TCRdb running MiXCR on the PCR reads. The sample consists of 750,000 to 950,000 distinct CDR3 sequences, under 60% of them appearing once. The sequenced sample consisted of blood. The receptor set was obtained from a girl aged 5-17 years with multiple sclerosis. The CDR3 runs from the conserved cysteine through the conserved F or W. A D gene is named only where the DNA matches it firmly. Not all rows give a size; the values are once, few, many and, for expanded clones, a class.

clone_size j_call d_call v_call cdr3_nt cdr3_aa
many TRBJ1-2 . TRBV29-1 TGCAGCGTTGGTGAGCAGTCAGTAGGGAATGGCTACACCTTC CSVGEQSVGNGYTF
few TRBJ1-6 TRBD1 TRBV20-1 TGCAGTGCTAAAGGGGGCGTTCGGGGTTCACCCCTCCACTTT CSAKGGVRGSPLHF
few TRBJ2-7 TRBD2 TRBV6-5 TGTGCCAGCAGTCCCGAGCGGGAGTATGTTAGAAACGAGCAGTACTTC CASSPEREYVRNEQYF
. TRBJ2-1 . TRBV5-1 TGCGCCAGCACTTTCCCCGGGGACGAGCAGTTCTTC CASTFPGDEQFF
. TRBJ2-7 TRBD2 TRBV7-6 TGTGCCAGCAGCCCGGGACTAGCGGGAACTGCCTCCTACGAGCAGTACTTC CASSPGLAGTASYEQYF
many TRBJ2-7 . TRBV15 TGTGCCACCAGCAGAGGTGGGATCGGTTACGAGCAGTACTTC CATSRGGIGYEQYF
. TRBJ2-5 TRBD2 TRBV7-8 TGTGCCAGCAGCTTAGATTACCTAGCGGGAGTGTCAGAGCAGTACTTC CASSLDYLAGVSEQYF
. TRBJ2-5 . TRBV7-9 TGTGCCGTAACGCAAGAGACCCAGTACTTC CAVTQETQYF
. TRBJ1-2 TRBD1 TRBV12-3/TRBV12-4 TGTGCCAGCAGCCCAGGACAGGGGGCGTCCACCTTC CASSPGQGASTF
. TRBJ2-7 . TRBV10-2 TGCGCCAGCAGTGAGTTCGCGACCTACGAGCAGTACTTC CASSEFATYEQYF
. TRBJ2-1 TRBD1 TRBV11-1 TGTGCCAGCAGCTTAGCTGGCTTAGGGACAGGCCGTCCGGGAGAGGGGGTCAATGAGCAGTTCTTC CASSLAGLGTGRPGEGVNEQFF
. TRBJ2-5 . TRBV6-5 TGTGCCAGCAGTTACGGCCCGTCGGTCCAAGAGACCCAGTACTTC CASSYGPSVQETQYF
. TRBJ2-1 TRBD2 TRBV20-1 TGCAGTGCTCCTGCTAGCGGGAGAAACTATGAGCAGTTCTTC CSAPASGRNYEQFF
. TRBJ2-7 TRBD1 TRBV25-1 TGTGCCAGCATGCTGACAGGGGTCAACGAGCAGTACTTC CASMLTGVNEQYF
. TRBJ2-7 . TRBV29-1 TGCAGCGTTGGGACGACCTACGAGCAGTACTTC CSVGTTYEQYF
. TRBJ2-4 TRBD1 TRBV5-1 TGCGCCAGCAGCCCTGGGGACAGGACATTGGGGGGCATTCAGTACTTC CASSPGDRTLGGIQYF
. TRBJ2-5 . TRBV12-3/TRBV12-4 TGTGCCAGCAGTTTAGTGCGGGGATGGAGGGAGACCCAGTACTTC CASSLVRGWRETQYF
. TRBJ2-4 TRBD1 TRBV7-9 TGTGCCAGCAGCCCATTGGGACAGAGTGAAGTTCAGTACTTC CASSPLGQSEVQYF
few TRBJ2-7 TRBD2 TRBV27 TGTGCCAGCAGTTTGCGGGAGGGCTCCTACGAGCAGTACTTC CASSLREGSYEQYF
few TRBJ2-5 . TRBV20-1 TGCAGTGCTAGTAGTACAGGGATAGAGGAGACCCAGTACTTC CSASSTGIEETQYF
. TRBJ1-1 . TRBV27 TGTGCCAGCAGTTTAAATGGGAACCCGAACACTGAAGCTTTCTTT CASSLNGNPNTEAFF
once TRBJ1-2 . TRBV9 TGTGCCAGCAGCGTAGTGGGGGACACTTCAAGGCCTGGCTACACCTTC CASSVVGDTSRPGYTF
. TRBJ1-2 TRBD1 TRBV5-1 TGCGCCAGCAACCCTGGAGGGGGCGTAAGCAATGGCTACACCTTC CASNPGGGVSNGYTF
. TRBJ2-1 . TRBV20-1 TGCAGTGCTAGAGGAGTCGGCTACAATGAGCAGTTCTTC CSARGVGYNEQFF
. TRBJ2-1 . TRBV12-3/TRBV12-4 TGTGCCAGCAGTCGCAGGGACGGCTACAATGAGCAGTTCTTC CASSRRDGYNEQFF
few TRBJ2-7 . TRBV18 TGTGCCAGCTCACGACCAGGCCCCATCTCCTACGAGCAGTACTTC CASSRPGPISYEQYF
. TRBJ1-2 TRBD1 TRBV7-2 TGTGCCAGCAGCTACCCGGGACAGGTCTATGGCTACACCTTC CASSYPGQVYGYTF
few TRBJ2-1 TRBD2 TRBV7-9 TGTGCCAGCAGCCAAGAGACTAGCGGGAGAGGTGATGAGCAGTTCTTC CASSQETSGRGDEQFF
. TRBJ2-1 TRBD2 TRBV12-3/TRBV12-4 TGTGCCAGCAGGGGGACTAGTCGTTGGGAGCAGTTCTTC CASRGTSRWEQFF
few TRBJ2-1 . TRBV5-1 TGCGCCAGCAGCTTGAAGGGAGTCCACAATGAGCAGTTCTTC CASSLKGVHNEQFF
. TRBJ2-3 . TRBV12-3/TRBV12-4 TGTGCCAGCAGTTACGGGTTTGGAGAGGATACGCAGTATTTT CASSYGFGEDTQYF
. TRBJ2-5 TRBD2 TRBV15 TGTGCCACCAGCAAGGGACTAGCGGTCGAGACCCAGTACTTC CATSKGLAVETQYF
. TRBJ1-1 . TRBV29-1 TGCAGCGTTGTAGGCAGTGAAGCTTTCTTT CSVVGSEAFF
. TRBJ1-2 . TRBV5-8 TGTGCCAGCAGCCTAGCCTACAGGGATAACTATGGCTACACCTTC CASSLAYRDNYGYTF
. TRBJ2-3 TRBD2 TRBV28 TGTGCCAGCCACCCTATTCCGGGACTAACTAGCACAGATACGCAGTATTTT CASHPIPGLTSTDTQYF
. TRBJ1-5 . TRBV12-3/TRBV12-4 TGTGCCAGTTCCCTAACATGGGGCCAGCCCCAGCATTTT CASSLTWGQPQHF
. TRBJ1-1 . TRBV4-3 TGCGCCAGCAGCCAAGACTTGGGGTTAACTGAAGCTTTCTTT CASSQDLGLTEAFF
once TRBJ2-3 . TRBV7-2 TGTGCCAGCAGATCAAGCACTAGAGGGGGAAGAGATACGCAGTATTTT CASRSSTRGGRDTQYF
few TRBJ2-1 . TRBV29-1 TGCAGCGTTGACCGGTCCCACTTCGGGAATGAGCAGTTCTTC CSVDRSHFGNEQFF
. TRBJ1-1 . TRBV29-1 TGCAGCGTTGCTTTGGCAGGACTGAATACTGAAGCTTTCTTT CSVALAGLNTEAFF
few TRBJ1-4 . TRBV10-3 TGTGCCATCAGAGGGGATGAAAAACTGTTTTTT CAIRGDEKLFF
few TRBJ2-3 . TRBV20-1 TGCAGTGCTAGAGATCAGGGACGGAGCACAGATACGCAGTATTTT CSARDQGRSTDTQYF
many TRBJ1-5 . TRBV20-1 TGCAGTGCTAGTTATGACTTTGGCAATCAGCCCCAGCATTTT CSASYDFGNQPQHF
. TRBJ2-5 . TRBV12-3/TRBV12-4 TGTGCCAGCAGTTTCCTCCCGGGCGGGGAGCAGTACTTC CASSFLPGGEQYF
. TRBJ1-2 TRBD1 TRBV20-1 TGCAGTGCTACCCGGACAGGGGGCAACTATGGCTACACCTTC CSATRTGGNYGYTF
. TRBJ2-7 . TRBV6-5 TGTGCCAGCAGTTCTATCCCTTCGGCGGGGAAAAACGAGCAGTACTTC CASSSIPSAGKNEQYF
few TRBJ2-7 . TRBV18 TGTGCCAGCTCACCGGACAGCCTGTCCTACGAGCAGTACTTC CASSPDSLSYEQYF
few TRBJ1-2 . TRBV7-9 TGTGCCAGCAGCTTACTTCAGGGGCGGGAATGGGATGGCTACACCTTC CASSLLQGREWDGYTF
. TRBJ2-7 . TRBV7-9 TGTGCCAGCAGCCCGTCTTGGACGTCCTACGAGCAGTACTTC CASSPSWTSYEQYF
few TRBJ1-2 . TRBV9 TGTGCCAGCAGCCCCACGGGGGTTGGGGGCTATGGCTACACCTTC CASSPTGVGGYGYTF
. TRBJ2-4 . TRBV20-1 TGCAGTGCAGAGACCCGTGGTAACATTCAGTACTTC CSAETRGNIQYF
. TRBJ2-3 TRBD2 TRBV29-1 TGCAGCGTTGTGACGCGTGAGGCGGGAGAGACAGATACGCAGTATTTT CSVVTREAGETDTQYF
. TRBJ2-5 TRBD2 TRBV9 TGTGCCAGCAGCGCGACCGGGACTAGCGAGGAGACCCAGTACTTC CASSATGTSEETQYF
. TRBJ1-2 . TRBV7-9 TGTGCCAGCAGTGATGGGGGGGCAGGGGATGGCTACACCTTC CASSDGGAGDGYTF
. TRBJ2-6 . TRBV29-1 TGCGGCGTAGGCTCGTCAAGGGGATCTGGGGCCAACGTCCTGACTTTC CGVGSSRGSGANVLTF
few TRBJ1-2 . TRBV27 TGTGCCAGCGGCCCCGGGGCCTCCTATGGCTACACCTTC CASGPGASYGYTF
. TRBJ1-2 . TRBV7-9 TGTGCCAGCAGCTTAGGCAGGGAGGATGGCTACACCTTC CASSLGREDGYTF
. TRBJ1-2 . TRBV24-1 TGTGCCACCAGTGATTTGGTTACCCCTCCTAACTATGGCTACACCTTC CATSDLVTPPNYGYTF
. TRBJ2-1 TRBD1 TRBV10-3 TGTGCCATCAGCCAGAGGGGGACAGGCGACAATGAGCAGTTCTTC CAISQRGTGDNEQFF
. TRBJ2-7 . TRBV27 TGTGCCAGCAGTCCTACCCCACCGGGACAACTCTCAAACCACGAGCAGTACTTC CASSPTPPGQLSNHEQYF